A selection of T cell receptor beta chains follows, all from one sample in a study of cytomegalovirus exposure and HLA in healthy donors. TCRdb's table, derived via immunoSEQ multiplex PCR, lists solely in-frame clones and lacks some. The table includes over 150,000 clones, about 90% detected once. The specimen was PBMCs. The source of these receptors is a man between 18 and 29 years old in good health and CMV-seropositive. Both conserved end residues are part of each CDR3. D genes are given only for firm matches. Size tells how often a clone was seen (once, few, many) or the class of an expanded clone, and some rows leave it out.

v_gene	j_gene	len	abundance	d_gene	CDR3aa	CDR3nt
TRBV9	TRBJ2-1	17	-	TRBD2	CASSASGRTSSYNEQFF	TGTGCCAGCAGCGCTAGCGGGAGGACCTCCTCCTACAATGAGCAGTTCTTC
TRBV10-3	TRBJ2-1	13	-	-	CAISRQSNNEQFF	TGTGCCATCAGTAGACAGAGTAACAATGAGCAGTTCTTC
TRBV4-1	TRBJ2-5	14	-	-	CASSQGQGGETQYF	TGCGCCAGCAGCCAAGGACAGGGAGGAGAGACCCAGTACTTC
TRBV7-3	TRBJ2-1	15	-	TRBD1	CASSLTGELNNEQFF	TGTGCCAGCAGCCTGACAGGGGAGTTGAACAATGAGCAGTTCTTC
TRBV7-3	TRBJ2-2	13	-	TRBD2	CASSFRGAGELFF	TGTGCCAGCAGCTTTCGGGGGGCCGGGGAGCTGTTTTTT
TRBV28	TRBJ1-1	14	-	-	CASSFRGGNTEAFF	TGTGCCAGCAGTTTTCGTGGCGGGAACACTGAAGCTTTCTTT
TRBV7-6	TRBJ2-5	19	-	TRBD2	CASSISRGLAGVGGETQYF	TGTGCCAGCAGCATTAGCCGGGGACTAGCGGGAGTAGGTGGGGAGACCCAGTACTTC
TRBV2	TRBJ2-3	17	-	-	CASRNPAGGGAGDTQYF	TGTGCCAGCAGGAACCCAGCAGGTGGGGGCGCGGGAGATACGCAGTATTTT
TRBV5-4	TRBJ2-3	15	-	-	CASSSTVRGTDTQYF	TGTGCCAGCAGCTCCACGGTCAGGGGCACAGATACGCAGTATTTT
TRBV9	TRBJ1-3	17	-	TRBD1	CASSVLDRGGSGNTIYF	TGTGCCAGCAGCGTATTGGACAGGGGGGGATCTGGAAACACCATATATTTT
TRBV15	TRBJ2-7	15	few	TRBD2	CATSRGGGSPYEQYF	TGTGCCACCAGCAGAGGGGGAGGGTCTCCCTACGAGCAGTACTTC
TRBV28	TRBJ2-7	15	-	TRBD1	CASHTSGTGSYEQYF	TGTGCCAGCCATACATCAGGGACAGGGTCCTACGAGCAGTACTTC
TRBV7-9	TRBJ2-7	13	-	-	CASSSPGAYEQYF	TGTGCCAGCAGCTCCCCAGGGGCTTACGAGCAGTACTTC
TRBV11-3	TRBJ1-1	16	-	-	CASSLGRGRGNTEAFF	TGTGCCAGCAGCTTAGGGCGGGGTCGGGGGAACACTGAAGCTTTCTTT
TRBV4-2	TRBJ2-7	16	once	-	CASSQDSASSSYEQYF	TGTGCCAGCAGCCAAGATAGCGCTAGCTCCTCCTACGAGCAGTACTTC
TRBV30	TRBJ2-7	14	-	TRBD2	CAWNIGTTLNEQYF	TGTGCCTGGAACATCGGGACTACGCTAAACGAGCAGTACTTC
TRBV19	TRBJ2-7	17	-	TRBD1	CASSWRSETGKAYEQYF	TGTGCCAGTAGTTGGCGGTCCGAGACAGGGAAAGCCTACGAGCAGTACTTC
TRBV29-1	TRBJ1-1	13	-	-	CSVGGPVGTEAFF	TGCAGCGTTGGCGGCCCGGTAGGCACTGAAGCTTTCTTT
TRBV28	TRBJ2-2	15	-	TRBD1	CASSSTGGMDGELFF	TGTGCCAGCAGTTCAACAGGGGGTATGGACGGGGAGCTGTTTTTT
TRBV10-3	TRBJ2-7	16	once	TRBD2	CAITSGGTSGSYEQYF	TGTGCCATCACCTCAGGGGGGACTAGCGGGAGCTACGAGCAGTACTTC